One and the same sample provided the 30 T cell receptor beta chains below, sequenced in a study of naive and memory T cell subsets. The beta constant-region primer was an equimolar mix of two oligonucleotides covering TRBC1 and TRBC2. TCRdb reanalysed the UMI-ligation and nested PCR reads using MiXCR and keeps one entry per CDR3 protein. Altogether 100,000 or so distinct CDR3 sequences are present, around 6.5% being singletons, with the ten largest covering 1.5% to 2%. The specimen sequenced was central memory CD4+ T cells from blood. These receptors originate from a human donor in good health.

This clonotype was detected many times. In DNA form, the CDR3 reads TGTGCCAGCAGTGATGCGGGACAGGGATGGGACACTGAAGCTTTCTTT. This encodes CASSDAGQGWDTEAFF. The rearrangement uses TRBV2 and TRBJ1-1; 9 bases are a match to TRBD1. The length of the CDR3 is 16 residues. Germline CDR1 and CDR2: SNHLY and FYNNEI. With V trimmed by 3 bases and J by 3 bases, 8 bases remained unmatched.

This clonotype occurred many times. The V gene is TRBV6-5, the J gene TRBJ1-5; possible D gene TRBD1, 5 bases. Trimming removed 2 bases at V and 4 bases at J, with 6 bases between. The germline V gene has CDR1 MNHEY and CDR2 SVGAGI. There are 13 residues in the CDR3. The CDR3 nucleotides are TGTGCCAGCAGTTACGGGGCAAATCAGCCCCAGCATTTT. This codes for CASSYGANQPQHF.

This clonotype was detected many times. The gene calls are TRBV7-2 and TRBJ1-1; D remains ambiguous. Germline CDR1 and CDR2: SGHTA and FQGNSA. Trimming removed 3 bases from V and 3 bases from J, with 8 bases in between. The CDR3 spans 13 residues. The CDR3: CASSFPGYTEAFF. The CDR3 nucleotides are TGTGCCAGCAGCTTTCCCGGGTACACTGAAGCTTTCTTT.

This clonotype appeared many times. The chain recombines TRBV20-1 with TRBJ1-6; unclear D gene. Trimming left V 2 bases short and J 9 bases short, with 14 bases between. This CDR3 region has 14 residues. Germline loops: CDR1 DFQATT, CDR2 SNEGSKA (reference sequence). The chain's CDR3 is CSARSTLVGSPLHF. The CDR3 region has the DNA TGCAGTGCTAGATCGACCCTGGTGGGTTCACCCCTCCACTTT.

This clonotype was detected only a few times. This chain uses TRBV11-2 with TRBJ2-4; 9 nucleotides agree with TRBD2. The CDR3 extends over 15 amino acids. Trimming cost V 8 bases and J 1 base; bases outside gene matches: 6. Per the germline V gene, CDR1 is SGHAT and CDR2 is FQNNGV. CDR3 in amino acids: CASSGGGVAKNIQYF. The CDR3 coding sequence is TGTGCCAGCTCCGGCGGGGGGGTTGCCAAAAACATTCAGTACTTC.

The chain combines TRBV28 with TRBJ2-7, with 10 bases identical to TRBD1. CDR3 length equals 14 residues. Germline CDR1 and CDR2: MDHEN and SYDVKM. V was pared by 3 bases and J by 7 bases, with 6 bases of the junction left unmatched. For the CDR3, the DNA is TGTGCCAGCAGTTTGAGGGGACAGGGGAGAGAGCAGTACTTC. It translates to CASSLRGQGREQYF. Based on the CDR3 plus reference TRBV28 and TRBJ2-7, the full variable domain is DVKVTQSSRYLVKRTGEKVFLECVQDMDHENMFWYRQDPGLGLRLIYFSYDVKMKEKGDIPEGYSVSREKKERFSLILESASTNQTSMYLCASSLRGQGREQYFGPGTRLTVT.

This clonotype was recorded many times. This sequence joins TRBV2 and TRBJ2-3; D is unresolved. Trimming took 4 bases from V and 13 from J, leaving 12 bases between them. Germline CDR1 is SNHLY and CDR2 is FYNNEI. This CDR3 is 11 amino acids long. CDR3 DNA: TGTGCCAGCAGTGGTGGACCACCGAAGTATTTT. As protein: CASSGGPPKYF.

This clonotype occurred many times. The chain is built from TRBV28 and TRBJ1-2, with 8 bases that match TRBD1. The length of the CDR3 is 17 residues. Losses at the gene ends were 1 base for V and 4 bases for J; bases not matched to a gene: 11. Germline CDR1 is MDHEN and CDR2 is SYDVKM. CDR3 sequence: CASSLFGTGGTSYGYTF. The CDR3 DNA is TGTGCCAGCAGTTTATTCGGTACAGGGGGGACCTCCTATGGCTACACCTTC.

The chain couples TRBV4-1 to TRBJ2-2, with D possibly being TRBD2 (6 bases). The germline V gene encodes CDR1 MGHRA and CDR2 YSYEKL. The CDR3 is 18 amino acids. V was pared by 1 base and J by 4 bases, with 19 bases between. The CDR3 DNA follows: TGCGCCAGCAGCCAAGTCAACTTAGCGCCCGGGGGCACCGGGGAGCTGTTTTTT. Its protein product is CASSQVNLAPGGTGELFF.

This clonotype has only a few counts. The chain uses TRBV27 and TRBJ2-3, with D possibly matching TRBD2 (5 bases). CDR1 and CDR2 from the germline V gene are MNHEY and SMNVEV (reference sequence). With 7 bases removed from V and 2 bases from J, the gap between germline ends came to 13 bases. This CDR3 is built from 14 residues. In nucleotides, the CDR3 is TGTGCCAGCAACGGCCGGACTTCCACAGATACGCAGTATTTT. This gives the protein CASNGRTSTDTQYF.

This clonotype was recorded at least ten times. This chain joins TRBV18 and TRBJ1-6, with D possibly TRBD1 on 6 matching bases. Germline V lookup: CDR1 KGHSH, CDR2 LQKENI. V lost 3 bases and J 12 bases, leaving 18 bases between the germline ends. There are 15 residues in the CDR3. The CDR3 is CASSPSGAGQKPLHF. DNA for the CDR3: TGTGCCAGCTCACCGTCCGGGGCCGGACAGAAACCCCTCCACTTT.

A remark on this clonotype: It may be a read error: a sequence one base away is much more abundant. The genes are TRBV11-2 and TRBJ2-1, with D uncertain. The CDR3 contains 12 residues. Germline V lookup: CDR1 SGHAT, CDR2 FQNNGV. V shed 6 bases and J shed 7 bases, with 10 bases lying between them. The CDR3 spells CASRTRSNEQFF. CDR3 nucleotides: TGTGCCAGCAGGACCCGTAGTAATGAGCAGTTCTTC.

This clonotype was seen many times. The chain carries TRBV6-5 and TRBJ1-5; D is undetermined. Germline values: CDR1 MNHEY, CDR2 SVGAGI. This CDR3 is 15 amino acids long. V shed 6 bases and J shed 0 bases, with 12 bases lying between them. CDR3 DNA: TGTGCCAGCAGACTTTATGGAAATAGCAATCAGCCCCAGCATTTT. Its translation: CASRLYGNSNQPQHF.

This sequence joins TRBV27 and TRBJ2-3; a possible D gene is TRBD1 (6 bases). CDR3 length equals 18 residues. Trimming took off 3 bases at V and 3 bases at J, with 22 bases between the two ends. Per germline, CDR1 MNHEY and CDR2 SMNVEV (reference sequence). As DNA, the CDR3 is TGTGCCAGCAGTTTGAGGATCGGGCAGGGGCCCCGGACAGATACGCAGTATTTT. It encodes CASSLRIGQGPRTDTQYF.

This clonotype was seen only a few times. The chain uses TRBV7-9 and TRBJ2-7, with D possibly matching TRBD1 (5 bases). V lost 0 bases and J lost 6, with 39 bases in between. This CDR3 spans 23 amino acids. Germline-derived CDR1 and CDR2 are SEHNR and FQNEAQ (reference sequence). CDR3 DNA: TGTGCCAGCAGCTTAGCGCAAGTAGGAGCAGGGCAACGAACCCGACAGATGCAAGTCGAGCAGTACTTC. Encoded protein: CASSLAQVGAGQRTRQMQVEQYF.

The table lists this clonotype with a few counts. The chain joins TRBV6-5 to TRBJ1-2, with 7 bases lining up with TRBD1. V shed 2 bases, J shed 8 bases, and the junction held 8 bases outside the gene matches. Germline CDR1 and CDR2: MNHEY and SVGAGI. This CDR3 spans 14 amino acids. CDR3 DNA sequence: TGTGCCAGCAGTTACGGAGGGGGCGCGGGGGGCTACACCTTC. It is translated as CASSYGGGAGGYTF.

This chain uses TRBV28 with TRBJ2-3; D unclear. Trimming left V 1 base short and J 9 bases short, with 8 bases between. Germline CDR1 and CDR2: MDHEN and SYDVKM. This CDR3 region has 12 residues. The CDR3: CASSLLRGTQYF. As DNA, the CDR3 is TGTGCCAGCAGTTTATTGAGAGGAACGCAGTATTTT.

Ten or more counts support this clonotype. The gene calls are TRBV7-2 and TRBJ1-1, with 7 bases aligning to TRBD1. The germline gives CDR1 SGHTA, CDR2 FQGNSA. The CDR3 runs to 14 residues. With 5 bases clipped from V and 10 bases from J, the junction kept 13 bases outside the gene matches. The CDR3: CASSLWLDRARAFF. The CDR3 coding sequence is TGTGCCAGCAGCCTCTGGCTAGACAGGGCTCGAGCTTTCTTT.

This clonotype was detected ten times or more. This CDR3 reads CASSLDPANYGYTF. In DNA form, the CDR3 reads TGTGCCAGCAGCTTAGACCCAGCTAACTATGGCTACACCTTC. The chain joins TRBV11-2 to TRBJ1-2; D not certain. Germline V gives CDR1 SGHAT, CDR2 FQNNGV. The CDR3 runs 14 residues. V was shortened by 0 bases and J by 0 bases, with 5 bases between the two germline ends.

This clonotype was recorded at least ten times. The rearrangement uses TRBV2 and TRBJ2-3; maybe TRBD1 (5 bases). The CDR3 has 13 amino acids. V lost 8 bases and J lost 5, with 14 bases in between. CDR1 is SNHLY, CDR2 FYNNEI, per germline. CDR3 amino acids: CASSKGPRDTQYF. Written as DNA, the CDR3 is TGTGCCAGCTCCAAGGGGCCGAGAGATACGCAGTATTTT.

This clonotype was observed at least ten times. The CDR3 region has the DNA TGCAGCGTGGAGCCACAGGGGGACGAGCAGTACTTC. Its translation is CSVEPQGDEQYF. The chain uses TRBV29-1 and TRBJ2-7, with 8 bases that match TRBD1. The germline gives CDR1 SQVTM, CDR2 ANQGSEA. The V segment lost 6 bases and the J segment 5 bases; nucleotides outside the gene matches: 6. This CDR3 has 12 amino acids.

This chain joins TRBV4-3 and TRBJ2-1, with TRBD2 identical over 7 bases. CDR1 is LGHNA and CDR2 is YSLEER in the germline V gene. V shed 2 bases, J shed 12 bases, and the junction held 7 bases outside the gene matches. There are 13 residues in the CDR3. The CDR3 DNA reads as TGCGCCAGCAGCCAATCCGGGGAGGGATGGCAGTTCTTC. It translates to CASSQSGEGWQFF.

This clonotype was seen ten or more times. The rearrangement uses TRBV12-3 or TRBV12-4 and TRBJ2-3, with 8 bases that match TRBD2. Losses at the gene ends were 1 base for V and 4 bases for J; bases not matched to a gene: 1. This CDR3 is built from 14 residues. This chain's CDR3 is CASSLDGGADTQYF. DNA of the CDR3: TGTGCCAGCAGTTTAGACGGGGGGGCAGATACGCAGTATTTT.

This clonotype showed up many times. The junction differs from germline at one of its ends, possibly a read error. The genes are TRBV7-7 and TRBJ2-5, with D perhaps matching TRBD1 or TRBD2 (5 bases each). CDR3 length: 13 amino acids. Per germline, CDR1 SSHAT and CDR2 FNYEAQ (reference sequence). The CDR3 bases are TGTGCTAGCAGCTTATTTGGGGGTGAGACCCAGTACTTC. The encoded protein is CASSLFGGETQYF.

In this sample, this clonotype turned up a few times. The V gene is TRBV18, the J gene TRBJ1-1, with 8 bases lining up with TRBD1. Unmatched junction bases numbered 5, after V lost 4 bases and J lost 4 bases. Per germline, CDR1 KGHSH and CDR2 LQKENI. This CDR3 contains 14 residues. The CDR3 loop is CASSLQTGGTEAFF. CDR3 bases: TGTGCCAGCTCACTCCAAACAGGGGGCACTGAAGCTTTCTTT.

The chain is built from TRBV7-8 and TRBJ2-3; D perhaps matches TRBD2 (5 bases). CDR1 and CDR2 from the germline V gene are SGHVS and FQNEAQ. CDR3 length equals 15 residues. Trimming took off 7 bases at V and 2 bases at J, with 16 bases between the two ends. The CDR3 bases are TGTGCCAGCAAAAAACGGGAAGCACACACAGATACGCAGTATTTT. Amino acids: CASKKREAHTDTQYF.

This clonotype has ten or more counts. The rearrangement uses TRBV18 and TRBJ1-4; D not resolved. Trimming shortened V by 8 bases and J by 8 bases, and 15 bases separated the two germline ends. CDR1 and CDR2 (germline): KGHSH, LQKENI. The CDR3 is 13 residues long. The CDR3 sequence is CASAPSLGEKLFF. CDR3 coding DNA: TGTGCCAGCGCCCCCAGTCTTGGGGAAAAACTGTTTTTT.

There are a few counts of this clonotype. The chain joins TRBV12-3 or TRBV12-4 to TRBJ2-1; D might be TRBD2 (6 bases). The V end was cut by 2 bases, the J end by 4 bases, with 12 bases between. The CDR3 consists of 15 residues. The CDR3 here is CASSLSWRGYNEQFF. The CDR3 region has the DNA TGTGCCAGCAGTTTAAGTTGGCGGGGTTACAATGAGCAGTTCTTC.

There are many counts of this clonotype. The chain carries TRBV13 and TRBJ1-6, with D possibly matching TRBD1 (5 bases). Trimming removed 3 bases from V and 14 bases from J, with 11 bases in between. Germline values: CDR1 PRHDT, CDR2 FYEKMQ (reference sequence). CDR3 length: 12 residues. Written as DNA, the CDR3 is TGTGCCAGCAGCTTCCAAAAAGGGGCCCTCCACTTT. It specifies CASSFQKGALHF. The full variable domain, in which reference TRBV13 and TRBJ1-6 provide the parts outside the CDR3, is AAGVIQSPRHLIKEKRETATLKCYPIPRHDTVYWYQQGPGQDPQFLISFYEKMQSDKGSIPDRFSAQQFSDYHSELNMSSLELGDSALYFCASSFQKGALHFGNGTRLTVT.

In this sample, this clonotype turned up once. The CDR3 DNA sequence: TGTGCCAGCAGCCCGAGCGGGGAGGGTGAGCAGTTCTTC. Protein: CASSPSGEGEQFF. The chain combines TRBV7-3 with TRBJ2-1; 7 bases fit TRBD2. This CDR3 has 13 amino acids. The V gene's germline CDR1 is SGHTA and CDR2 FQGTGA. V dropped 5 bases and J dropped 9; count of bases not matched to a gene: 7.